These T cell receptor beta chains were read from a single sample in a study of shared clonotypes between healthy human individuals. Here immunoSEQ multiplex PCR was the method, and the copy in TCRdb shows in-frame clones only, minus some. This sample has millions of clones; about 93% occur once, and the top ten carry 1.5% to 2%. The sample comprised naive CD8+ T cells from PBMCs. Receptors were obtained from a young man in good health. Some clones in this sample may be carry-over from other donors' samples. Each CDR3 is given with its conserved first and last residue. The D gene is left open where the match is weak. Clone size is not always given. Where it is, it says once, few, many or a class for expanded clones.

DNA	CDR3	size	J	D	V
TGTGCCAGCAGCGTAACCCCCTCTAGCGGATTCTCTGGGGCCAACGTCCTGACTTTC	CASSVTPSSGFSGANVLTF	NA	TRBJ2-6	TRBD2	TRBV9
TGTGCCAGCAGTTTGGGACCGGGAGTCTACGAGCAGTACTTC	CASSLGPGVYEQYF	NA	TRBJ2-7	NA	TRBV28
TGCGCCAGCAGCCAAAACCCATCTAGCGGGAGATCAGTTACGCAGTATTTT	CASSQNPSSGRSVTQYF	NA	TRBJ2-3	TRBD2	TRBV4-1
TGTGCCAGCAGTTTACACCCACAATCAGCTAACTATGGCTACACCTTC	CASSLHPQSANYGYTF	NA	TRBJ1-2	NA	TRBV27
TGCGCCAGCAGCCCCGGGACAGGGGACAATGAGCAGTTCTTC	CASSPGTGDNEQFF	NA	TRBJ2-1	TRBD1	TRBV4-3
TGTGCCAGCAGCCACCCCCGCGGGAGAGGCACAGATACGCAGTATTTT	CASSHPRGRGTDTQYF	NA	TRBJ2-3	TRBD2	TRBV4-2
TGTGCCAGCAGCGTAGAGCAGGGGGTGAACACTGAAGCTTTCTTT	CASSVEQGVNTEAFF	few	TRBJ1-1	TRBD1	TRBV9
TGTGCCAGCAGTTTTACCGGGAGTCAAAATCAGCCCCAGCATTTT	CASSFTGSQNQPQHF	NA	TRBJ1-5	NA	TRBV28
TGTGCCAGCAGCCGCGGACTAACATACAATGAGCAGTTCTTC	CASSRGLTYNEQFF	NA	TRBJ2-1	NA	TRBV7-2
TGTGCCAGCAGCTCCCGGGACGGCACCTACGAGCAGTACTTC	CASSSRDGTYEQYF	NA	TRBJ2-7	NA	TRBV7-9
TGTGCCAGCAGTCTCTCCAGGGGGCGTGGAGTTAACTATGGCTACACCTTC	CASSLSRGRGVNYGYTF	NA	TRBJ1-2	TRBD1	TRBV27
TGTGCCAGCAGTTTTAGACTAGCGGGAACCTCCCGGAATGAGCAGTTCTTC	CASSFRLAGTSRNEQFF	NA	TRBJ2-1	TRBD2	TRBV28
TGCAGCGTTGAAGGGCTAGCGGAGGAGGGAGAGACCCAGTACTTC	CSVEGLAEEGETQYF	NA	TRBJ2-5	TRBD2	TRBV29-1
TGTGCCAGCAGCTTGGGAGGGTCCGGAAACACCATATATTTT	CASSLGGSGNTIYF	NA	TRBJ1-3	NA	TRBV5-8
TGCGCCAGCAGTGAGTCGGGGCAGCCCTATGGCTACACCTTC	CASSESGQPYGYTF	NA	TRBJ1-2	NA	TRBV10-1
TGTGCCAGCAGTGAGGCCCTTAATCAGCCCCAGCATTTT	CASSEALNQPQHF	NA	TRBJ1-5	NA	TRBV6-1
TGTGCCAGCAGCTTAGTTTTATATGGGGGGCAGTTCTTC	CASSLVLYGGQFF	NA	TRBJ2-1	NA	TRBV7-9
TGCGCCAGCCGGTCGACTAGCGGGTCATCCGGGGAGCTGTTTTTT	CASRSTSGSSGELFF	NA	TRBJ2-2	TRBD2	TRBV4-1
TGCGCCAGCAGCCAAGGGGTCACTAGGACCGGGGAGCTGTTTTTT	CASSQGVTRTGELFF	NA	TRBJ2-2	NA	TRBV4-1
TGCGCCAGCAGCCAAGAGAGTGGTTTTAACTACAATGAGCAGTTCTTC	CASSQESGFNYNEQFF	NA	TRBJ2-1	NA	TRBV4-3
TGTGCCAGCAGCTTTAGGCTAGCGGGGTACGAGCAGTACTTC	CASSFRLAGYEQYF	once	TRBJ2-7	TRBD2	TRBV13
TGTGCCAGCAGCGGGGGACACAACACTGAAGCTTTCTTT	CASSGGHNTEAFF	NA	TRBJ1-1	NA	TRBV9
TGTGCCAGCAGCTTATGGTTACAGGGAGGGGATACGCAGTATTTT	CASSLWLQGGDTQYF	NA	TRBJ2-3	NA	TRBV7-2
TGTGCCAGTAGTATCCCGTCCCGGACAGGGGCGCCGATCGGGGAGCTGTTTTTT	CASSIPSRTGAPIGELFF	NA	TRBJ2-2	TRBD1	TRBV19
TGTGCCAGCAGCTTATCTGCTAATAGCAATCAGCCCCAGCATTTT	CASSLSANSNQPQHF	NA	TRBJ1-5	NA	TRBV7-8
TGTGCCAGCAGCCCAAGGGGGGTTCCCGATTCTGGAAACACCATATATTTT	CASSPRGVPDSGNTIYF	once	TRBJ1-3	NA	TRBV7-9
TGTGCCAGCAGTAGAGGACAGGGCCGAGATACGCAGTATTTT	CASSRGQGRDTQYF	NA	TRBJ2-3	TRBD1	TRBV6-5
TGTGCCACCGGGACAGGGACGCAGTTCTTC	CATGTGTQFF	NA	TRBJ2-1	TRBD1	TRBV15
TGTGCCAGCGCCCCGGGAGCGGGAGGGGCTTACGAGCAGTACTTC	CASAPGAGGAYEQYF	NA	TRBJ2-7	TRBD2	TRBV4-2
TGTGCCAGCAGCGTAGTCGGCGGGAGTCTTTACGAGCAGTACTTC	CASSVVGGSLYEQYF	once	TRBJ2-7	TRBD2	TRBV9
TGTGCCAGCAGTCCCCGGGACTCTTACAATGAGCAGTTCTTC	CASSPRDSYNEQFF	NA	TRBJ2-1	NA	TRBV6-6
TGTGCCAGCAGGGGATCCTACAATGAGCAGTTCTTC	CASRGSYNEQFF	NA	TRBJ2-1	NA	TRBV2
TGTGCCAGCAGTACTAGCTGGGAGACAGATACGCAGTATTTT	CASSTSWETDTQYF	NA	TRBJ2-3	NA	TRBV6-5
TGTGCCAGCGGGATCTACACTGAAGCTTTCTTT	CASGIYTEAFF	few	TRBJ1-1	NA	TRBV27
TGTGCCAGCAGCGCCCACAGCGTGAACACTGAAGCTTTCTTT	CASSAHSVNTEAFF	NA	TRBJ1-1	NA	TRBV9
TGTGCCAGCAGCGTAGGGGCGGGCTCGAACACCGGGGAGCTGTTTTTT	CASSVGAGSNTGELFF	NA	TRBJ2-2	NA	TRBV9
TGTGCCAGCAGCCCAACAGGGACGGAAGGCGACGAGCAGTACTTC	CASSPTGTEGDEQYF	NA	TRBJ2-7	NA	TRBV7-4
TGTGCCAGCAGCGCCCGTATTGGGGGAGGTAACACCGGGGAGCTGTTTTTT	CASSARIGGGNTGELFF	NA	TRBJ2-2	NA	TRBV11-2
TGTGCCAGCAGCCTCGCCACTATCGACAGGGGCCTAGGAGATGAGCAGTTCTTC	CASSLATIDRGLGDEQFF	NA	TRBJ2-1	TRBD1	TRBV5-6
TGTGCCAGTAGTGGAACAACTAGCGGGAGTAGGAATGAGCAGTTCTTC	CASSGTTSGSRNEQFF	NA	TRBJ2-1	TRBD2	TRBV19